The 3 T cell receptor beta chains below were found in one sample sequenced in a study of Ad26.COV2.S vaccination and SARS-CoV-2 variants. Data came from immunoSEQ multiplex PCR; TCRdb stores just in-frame clones and leaves some out. The table lists about 350,000 clones, 90% to 95% of them singletons, with 3.9% in the top ten. The sequencing here drew on peripheral blood, taken after recovery from COVID-19. Receptor source: a human donor who had recovered from COVID-19.

The genes are TRBV19 and TRBJ1-4; D is ambiguous. Trimming took 7 bases from V and 10 from J, leaving 13 bases between them. The CDR3 is 12 amino acids. Looked up from germline, CDR1 is LNHDA and CDR2 is SQIVND (reference sequence). CDR3 DNA: TGTGCCAGTACCAACCCCGCGGGAAAACTGTTTTTT. It yields the protein CASTNPAGKLFF.

The genes are TRBV11-2 and TRBJ1-2; D uncertain. Trimming removed 6 bases from V and 6 bases from J, with 14 bases in between. Germline CDR1 SGHAT, CDR2 FQNNGV. There are 13 residues in the CDR3. In nucleotides, the CDR3 is TGTGCCAGCAGAGGAGGCGGAAATCATGGCTACACCTTC. This translates into CASRGGGNHGYTF.

The chain has TRBV19 and TRBJ2-1; perhaps TRBD2 as D (5 bases). CDR1 LNHDA and CDR2 SQIVND come from the germline V gene (reference sequence). The CDR3 spans 15 residues. Trimming took off 5 bases at V and 4 bases at J, with 15 bases between the two ends. CDR3 protein: CASSLSEMLYNEQFF. CDR3 DNA sequence: TGTGCCAGTAGTCTTAGCGAAATGCTTTACAATGAGCAGTTCTTC.